Presented here are 8 T cell receptor beta chains from one specimen sequenced in a study of T cell responses to AZD1222 COVID-19 vaccine. Repertoires were generated with immunoSEQ multiplex PCR, while TCRdb's copy carries only in-frame clones and drops some. The data show 95,000 to 150,000 clones, roughly 90% seen once. This specimen was peripheral blood, taken 28 days after the second AZD1222 dose. The receptors derive from an adult who received the AZD1222 COVID-19 vaccine.

The V call is TRBV15, the J call TRBJ2-1; 11 bases fit TRBD2. CDR3 length: 18 amino acids. CDR1 is LNHNV and CDR2 is YYDKDF in the germline V gene (reference sequence). The junction had 8 bases not matched to a gene; V was cut back by 0 bases and J by 4 bases. In nucleotides, the CDR3 is TGTGCCACCAGCAGAGAAAGGAGGGCTAGCGGGGGGTACAATGAGCAGTTCTTC. It is translated as CATSRERRASGGYNEQFF.

A single count supports this clone. This sequence joins TRBV5-6 and TRBJ1-2; D is unclear. V shed 7 bases and J shed 5 bases, with 15 bases lying between them. Per germline, CDR1 SGHDT and CDR2 YYEEEE. This CDR3 contains 13 residues. The CDR3 loop reads CASGDRTGYGYTF. For the CDR3, the DNA is TGTGCCAGCGGCGACCGGACGGGATATGGCTACACCTTC.

This chain uses TRBV4-1 with TRBJ2-5; 8 nucleotides line up with TRBD2. The CDR3 has 17 amino acids. Germline CDR1 reads MGHRA; CDR2 reads YSYEKL. Trimming at V came to 5 bases and at J to 4 bases, leaving 15 bases not matched to a gene. The DNA of the CDR3 is TGCGCCAGCAGCGCAAGTAAACGGGGGGGCATGGGAGAGACCCAGTACTTC. Amino acid sequence: CASSASKRGGMGETQYF.

The gene calls are TRBV18 and TRBJ2-7; no clear D gene. Germline CDR1 KGHSH, CDR2 LQKENI. The CDR3 has 12 residues. Trimming removed 5 bases from V and 2 bases from J, with 7 bases in between. In nucleotides, the CDR3 is TGTGCCAGCTCAACTGGGACCTACGAGCAGTACTTC. This gives the protein CASSTGTYEQYF. The full variable domain, completed using reference TRBV18 and TRBJ2-7, is NAGVMQNPRHLVRRRGQEARLRCSPMKGHSHVYWYRQLPEEGLKFMVYLQKENIIDESGMPKERFSAEFPKEGPSILRIQQVVRGDSAAYFCASSTGTYEQYFGPGTRLTVT.

This rearrangement joins TRBV9 to TRBJ2-3; the match to TRBD2 covers 8 bases. The CDR3 length is 17 residues. V gave up 0 bases and J gave up 0 bases; unmatched junction bases: 6. Germline values: CDR1 SGDLS, CDR2 YYNGEE. CDR3 amino acids: CASSVVSGGPSTDTQYF. In DNA, the CDR3 is TGTGCCAGCAGCGTAGTCAGCGGGGGCCCTAGCACAGATACGCAGTATTTT.

The chain employs TRBV7-9 and TRBJ1-5, with no clear D. Germline loops: CDR1 SEHNR, CDR2 FQNEAQ (reference sequence). V lost 3 bases and J 6 bases, leaving 6 bases between the germline ends. The CDR3 is 12 amino acids. The CDR3 DNA reads TGTGCCAGCAGCTTCTCCGGTCAGCCCCAGCATTTT. This sequence encodes CASSFSGQPQHF.

The chain recombines TRBV7-9 with TRBJ1-2; the D gene is possibly TRBD1 (5 bases). This CDR3 is built from 15 residues. Trimming shortened V by 0 bases and J by 7 bases, and 15 bases separated the two germline ends. The germline CDR1 and CDR2 sequences are SEHNR and FQNEAQ (reference sequence). The chain's CDR3 is CASSLAIDQGGGYTF. The CDR3 DNA is TGTGCCAGCAGCTTAGCGATAGATCAGGGAGGTGGCTACACCTTC.

V is TRBV7-2 and J is TRBJ1-2; TRBD1 might be the D (6 bases). This CDR3 comprises 17 residues. Germline values: CDR1 SGHTA, CDR2 FQGNSA. V lost 5 bases and J 2 bases, leaving 21 bases between the germline ends. CDR3 loop: CASSQVIAQGGNYGYTF. DNA for the CDR3: TGTGCCAGCAGCCAAGTAATCGCACAGGGTGGAAACTATGGCTACACCTTC.